The T cell receptor beta chain under discussion was sequenced for a study of T cell repertoires in cytomegalovirus infection. About the study: It was the public TCR beta signatures that indicated both CMV infection and matching HLA type.

Notes on the study in general: The study found HLA-C-restricted CMV-specific TCR beta clonotypes dominating the ex vivo response.

One entry per CDR3 protein, called by TCRdb with MiXCR from the reads. The sample contains about 900,000 distinct CDR3 sequences, roughly 30% of which appear only once. Remarks on this clonotype: As yet, its antigen is unknown.

Germline values: CDR1 MNHEY, CDR2 SVGAGI. The CDR3 extends over 14 amino acids. The V and J ends lost 0 bases and 2 bases respectively, with 8 bases between them. The specimen was cultured CD8+ T cells from PBMCs, collected from culture after CMV antigen stimulation. The sequence was obtained from a human donor in good health (CMV status not recorded). Some clones in this sample may be carry-over from other donors' samples. The chain has TRBV6-5 and TRBJ2-7; no definite D call. CDR3: CASSYSADPYEQYF. The DNA for the CDR3 is TGTGCCAGCAGTTACTCGGCGGATCCCTACGAGCAGTACTTC.